This note documents a single T cell receptor beta chain sequence. It was with 60 Vbeta and 13 Jbeta primers that the PCR ran. Using immunoSEQ multiplex PCR, the repertoire was profiled, and TCRdb retains in-frame clones only, with some absent. The table shows 150,000 to 200,000 clones, with 75% to 90% occurring only once. The data belong to a study of cytomegalovirus exposure and HLA in healthy donors. Trimming cost V 0 bases and J 4 bases, with 6 bases left between them. The CDR3 sequence is 13 residues long. CDR1 is SEHNR and CDR2 is FQNEAQ in the germline V gene (reference sequence). Sequencing input: PBMCs. This receptor was obtained from a man aged 50-59 years in good health and CMV-seropositive. The chain is built from TRBV7-9 and TRBJ2-5, with D possibly matching TRBD1 (6 bases). The CDR3 region is CASSLAGAETQYF. The CDR3 DNA is TGTGCCAGCAGCTTAGCGGGGGCAGAGACCCAGTACTTC.